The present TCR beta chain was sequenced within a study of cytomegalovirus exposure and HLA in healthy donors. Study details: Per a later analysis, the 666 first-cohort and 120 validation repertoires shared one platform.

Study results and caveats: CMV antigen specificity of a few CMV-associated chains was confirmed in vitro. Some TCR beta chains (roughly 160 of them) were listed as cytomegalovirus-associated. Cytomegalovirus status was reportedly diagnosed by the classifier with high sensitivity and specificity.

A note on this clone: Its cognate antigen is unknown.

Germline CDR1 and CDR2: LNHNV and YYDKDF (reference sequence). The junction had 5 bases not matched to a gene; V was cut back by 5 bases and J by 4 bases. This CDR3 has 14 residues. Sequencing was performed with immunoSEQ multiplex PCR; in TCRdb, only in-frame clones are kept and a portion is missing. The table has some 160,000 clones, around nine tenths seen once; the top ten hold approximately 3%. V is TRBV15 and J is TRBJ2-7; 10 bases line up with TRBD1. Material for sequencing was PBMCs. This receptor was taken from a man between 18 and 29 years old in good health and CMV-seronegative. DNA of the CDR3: TGTGCCACCAGCGGCACGGGACAGGGGTACGAGCAGTACTTC. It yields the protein CATSGTGQGYEQYF.